Below, one T cell receptor (beta chain) is given with its context. Which antigen it targets is not known. Base qualities are not recorded, but no much larger clone differs from it by a single base. The record originates from a study of beta chain features in type 1 diabetes (dated by TCRdb to 2017 to 2018). Regarding the complete study: Mean age, gender distribution, total cell number and subset yield did not differ between patients and healthy donors. A total of approximately 99,000,000 sorted cells were examined across all samples, and RNA yield correlated strongly with the number of cells per subset. Regulatory and stem cell-like memory subsets were obtained from only 8 patients and about 8 healthy donors, while naive and central memory subsets were obtained from all 28 donors. The study compared TCRB repertoires of sorted circulating CD4+ T cell subsets between recently diagnosed type 1 diabetes patients and matched healthy donors. General findings and caveats noted by the study authors: Because small numbers of individuals were included in the HLA sub-analyses, any influence of HLA type on TCRB rearrangement was left unresolved. Patients with type 1 diabetes made fewer insertions and deleted more nucleotides at VDJ recombination sites, implying thymic rearrangement abnormalities. Because cDNA was sequenced instead of genomic DNA, activated cells with high expression could be over-represented, although the groups did not differ in activation or CD3 levels. Naive, central memory and regulatory TCRB repertoires appeared to be more similar among patients than among healthy donors. Shorter templates might be favored by PCR, yet because patient and control samples were amplified and corrected together, any such skew would affect both groups equally. A moderate but significant shortening of TCRB CDR3 length was observed in type 1 diabetes patients in all four CD4+ subsets.

The entire isolated RNA was reverse transcribed using the High Capacity cDNA Reverse Transcription Kit, and thus expressed TCRB transcripts were sequenced. Deep immunoSEQ sequencing was performed on naive, central memory and regulatory T cell samples, with an average of roughly 3.6 million total reads per sample. Sorted cells were lysed in RLT buffer and RNA was extracted with DNase-treated RNeasy Micro or Mini kits, depending on cell number. To prevent cross-contamination, each cell subset was processed individually, whereas patient and healthy donor samples were processed jointly. Using the immunoSEQ multiplex PCR, TCRB sequences were amplified from cDNA into 87-bp fragments spanning the CDR3 region. Amplicons were sequenced on the Illumina HiSeq platform. Per the source publication's procedure: PCR bias was computationally corrected using synthetic template baselines, reads within Hamming distance 2 were collapsed, and singletons that could not be merged were discarded. By aligning reads against IMGT, V, D and J genes, CDR3 length, and insertions or deletions at six rearrangement sites were assigned. Within each subset, clonotype counts were normalized to sorted cell number, and only after that were true diversity and Gini coefficients computed with the tcR R package. The overlap coefficient, calculated on TCRB nucleotide sequences, was used to quantify repertoire sharing. Out-of-frame TCRB sequences from naive cells were analyzed as a proxy for the pre-selection repertoire. TCRdb holds this immuneACCESS table with in-frame rearrangements only. Some clones are missing; in checked studies, unresolved V genes explain under half, and the rest has no known cause. V and J calls and clone size are as listed in that table; D and trimming were resolved from the DNA. Recorded for this sample are 680,000 or so clones; around an eighth of them occurred a single time. The ten largest clones represent less than 0.025% of the sample.

From each donor, a single peripheral blood sample of 100 to 150 mL on average was drawn into heparinised tubes. Naive, central memory, regulatory and stem cell-like memory CD4+ T cells were sorted on a BD FACSAria II using a panel including CD45RO, CCR7, CD25, CD127, CD95 and CD27. All sorted populations exceeded 95% purity. PBMCs were isolated immediately by Lymphoprep density gradient centrifugation and stained directly without culture. Samples were stained and sorted in pairs, with one healthy donor and one patient per experiment, so that batch effects were minimized. The receptor's source is a man younger than 35 with type 1 diabetes. The sequenced material came from naive CD4+ T cells from blood. The cell subset or site label, as the study defines it: true naive CD4+ T cells.

The nucleotide sequence is TGTGCCAGCAGCCAAGATCGCTTAGACCCCTATGGCTACACCTTC. Its translation reads: CASSQDRLDPYGYTF. The receptor chain draws on TRBV4-2 and TRBJ1-2, with the D gene call left open. Including the terminal cysteine and phenylalanine, the CDR3 comprises 15 residues. CDR3 DNA is the only sequence kept; it has 45 bases, read in frame from the first base. Based on the germline V gene, the CDR1 and CDR2 sequences are LGHNA and YNFKEQ. V gives up 0 bases and J gives up 4 bases, and the segment between their germline ends measures 12 bases.